One T cell receptor beta chain is described in this entry. J was trimmed by 10 bases and V by 5 bases; bases with no gene match: 8. This CDR3 region has 13 residues. Germline V lookup: CDR1 KGHSH, CDR2 LQKENI. This entry is derived from a study of blood T cell repertoires in COVID-19. Study details: The origin of the acute and convalescent COVID-19 samples was the United States, Italy and Spain. PBMCs, B-cell-depleted T cells, or T cells were the source of the cDNA or gDNA that made up the material.

Per the original methods: Using reference gene primer amplification, nucleated cell counts were estimated. Profiled with immunoSEQ multiplex PCR; TCRdb holds only in-frame clones, not every one. D and trimming were read from the DNA, whereas the V and J calls and clone size are those reported in that table. In the table there are around 180,000 clones, about 74% of which are singletons. The receptor's source is an elderly woman with acute or convalescent COVID-19. The sequencing sample was made of peripheral blood. The gene calls are TRBV18 and TRBJ2-4, with 7 bases that match TRBD1. CDR3 residues: CASSTGTVKIQYF. The CDR3 DNA sequence: TGTGCCAGCTCAACCGGGACAGTTAAGATTCAGTACTTC. Full variable domain (outside the CDR3, taken from reference TRBV18 and TRBJ2-4): NAGVMQNPRHLVRRRGQEARLRCSPMKGHSHVYWYRQLPEEGLKFMVYLQKENIIDESGMPKERFSAEFPKEGPSILRIQQVVRGDSAAYFCASSTGTVKIQYFGAGTRLSVL.